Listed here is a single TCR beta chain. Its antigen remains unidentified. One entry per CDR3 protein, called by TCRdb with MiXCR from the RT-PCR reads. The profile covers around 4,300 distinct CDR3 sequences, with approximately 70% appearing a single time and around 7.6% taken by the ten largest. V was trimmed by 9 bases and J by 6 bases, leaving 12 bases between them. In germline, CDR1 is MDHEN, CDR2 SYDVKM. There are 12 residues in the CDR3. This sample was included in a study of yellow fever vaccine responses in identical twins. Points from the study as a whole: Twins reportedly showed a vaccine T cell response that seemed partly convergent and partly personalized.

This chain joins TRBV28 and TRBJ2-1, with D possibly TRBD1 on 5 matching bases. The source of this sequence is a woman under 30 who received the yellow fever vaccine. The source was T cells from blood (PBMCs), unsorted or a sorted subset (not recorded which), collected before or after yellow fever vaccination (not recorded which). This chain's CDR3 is CASNRWANEQFF. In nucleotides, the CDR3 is TGTGCCAGTAACAGGTGGGCCAATGAGCAGTTCTTC.